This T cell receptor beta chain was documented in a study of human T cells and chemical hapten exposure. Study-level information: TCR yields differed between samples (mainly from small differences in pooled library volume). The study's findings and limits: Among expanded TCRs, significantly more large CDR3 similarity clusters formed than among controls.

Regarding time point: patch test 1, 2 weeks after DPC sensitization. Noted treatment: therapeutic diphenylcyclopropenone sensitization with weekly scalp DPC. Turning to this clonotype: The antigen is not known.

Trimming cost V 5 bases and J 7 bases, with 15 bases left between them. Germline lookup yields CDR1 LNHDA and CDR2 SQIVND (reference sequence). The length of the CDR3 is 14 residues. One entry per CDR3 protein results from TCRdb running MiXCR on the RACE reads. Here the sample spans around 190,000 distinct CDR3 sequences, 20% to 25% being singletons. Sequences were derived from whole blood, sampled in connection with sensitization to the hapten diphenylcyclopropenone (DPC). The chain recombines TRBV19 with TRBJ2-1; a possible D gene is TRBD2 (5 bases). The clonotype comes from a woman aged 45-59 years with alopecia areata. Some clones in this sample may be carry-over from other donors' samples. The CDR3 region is CASSPGPPGNEQFF. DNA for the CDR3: TGTGCCAGTAGTCCTGGACCTCCGGGGAATGAGCAGTTCTTC.